This TCR beta chain was retrieved from a study of cytomegalovirus exposure and HLA in healthy donors. General observations from the study: In a later analysis, a missense DCLRE1C variant was linked to TCR beta V- and J-gene trimming.

This CDR3 has 15 residues. CDR1 is LNHNV and CDR2 is YYDKDF in the germline V gene (reference sequence). Both 60 Vbeta primers and 13 Jbeta primers went into the PCR. Clones were read by immunoSEQ multiplex PCR, and TCRdb kept only the in-frame ones, dropping some. Among 130,000 to 150,000 clones listed, about 74% were seen once. Comment on this clone: Its target is not known.

The material sequenced was PBMCs. The TCR comes from a man between 18 and 35 years old in good health and CMV-seropositive. The rearrangement uses TRBV15 and TRBJ2-5, with 8 bases that match TRBD2. The end of the DNA aligns better with TRBJ2-7, so the J call may be wrong. The CDR3 bases are TGTGCCACCAGCAGAGAGGGGACTAGCTCCTACGAGCAGTACTTC. Protein: CATSREGTSSYEQYF.